This T cell receptor beta chain originates from a study of blood T cells in healthy people across ages. General study findings and limits: Naive T cell percentage showed a strong correlation with the diversity of TCR beta.

This CDR3 contains 14 residues. V was trimmed by 10 bases and J by 9 bases, leaving 22 bases between them. Germline lookup yields CDR1 MDHEN and CDR2 SYDVKM. It was with a sample-barcoded 5' primer and a J-beta primer mix that a second PCR of roughly 6 to 12 cycles was run. MiXCR, run by TCRdb on the 5' RACE reads, gives a single entry per CDR3 protein. Here the sample spans fewer than 1,000,000 distinct CDR3 sequences, about 45% being singletons. About this clonotype: Its matching antigen is unknown.

Sequenced material: blood. The chain employs TRBV28 and TRBJ2-1; D perhaps matches TRBD1 (5 bases). This receptor was obtained from a man aged 80 or over in good health. This CDR3 is CATRVVLFGGEQFF. CDR3 bases: TGTGCCACCAGGGTGGTGCTTTTCGGCGGTGAGCAGTTCTTC.